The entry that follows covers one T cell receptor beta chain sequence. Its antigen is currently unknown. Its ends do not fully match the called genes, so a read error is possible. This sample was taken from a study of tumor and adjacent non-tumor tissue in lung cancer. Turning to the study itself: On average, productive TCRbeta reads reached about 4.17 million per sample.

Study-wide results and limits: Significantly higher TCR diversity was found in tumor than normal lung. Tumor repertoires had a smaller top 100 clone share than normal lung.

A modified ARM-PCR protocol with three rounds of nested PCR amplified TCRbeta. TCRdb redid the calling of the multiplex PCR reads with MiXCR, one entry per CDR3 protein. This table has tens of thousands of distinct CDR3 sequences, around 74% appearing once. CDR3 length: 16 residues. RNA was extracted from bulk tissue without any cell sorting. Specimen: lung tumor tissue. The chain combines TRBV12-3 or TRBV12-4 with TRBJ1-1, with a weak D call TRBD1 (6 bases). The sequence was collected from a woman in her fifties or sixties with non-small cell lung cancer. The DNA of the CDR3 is TGTGCCAGCAGTCCCACCGGGGGGCAGATGAACAGTGAAGCCTTCTTT. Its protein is CASSPTGGQMNSEAFF.